This TCR beta chain stems from a study of tumor-infiltrating lymphocytes in primary liver carcinoma (TCRdb year 2017). A note on the overall study: Hepatocellular carcinoma (four) or combined HCC and intrahepatic cholangiocarcinoma (one) was present in the five patients, who were three men and two women aged 30 to 69 years. Tumors of the five patients were stage T1-T3 N0M0 with maximum diameters of roughly 4 to 11 cm. Each sample produced about 3.5 to 7.5 million productive TCRbeta reads, and read depth showed no significant difference between tissue types. The study combined TCRbeta repertoire sequencing, expression microarrays and whole-exome sequencing across five regions of each liver tumor, with adjacent normal tissue and blood. A total of about 35 specimens from 5 patients went through TCRbeta repertoire sequencing, namely 25 tumor regions, 5 adjacent noncancerous liver tissues and 5 peripheral blood samples. The 25 or so tumor region samples were profiled with Agilent mRNA microarrays so that TCRbeta repertoire diversity could be related to the local molecular phenotype. High reproducibility was observed for the technical replicate repertoires, with mean shared-clone rates approximately 0.9 and correlation coefficients above 0.95.

This clonotype was recorded only once. No antigen is known for it. A much more abundant neighbour one base away suggests this may be a read error. V and J are truncated by 1 base and 2 bases respectively, leaving an intervening sequence of 7 bases. The CDR3 sequence holds 14 residues, the cysteine and phenylalanine included. Of all the DNA, just the CDR3 is kept, 42 bases in frame from base 1. CDR1 and CDR2 were assigned from the germline V gene (reference sequence) as SGHNT and YYREEE. The paper as a whole reports these results and caveats: With just a few patients in the study, the authors point out that the findings should be validated in a larger study. Comparison of CD4+ and CD8+ T cell repertoires was precluded by the use of bulk unsorted samples. A significantly larger repertoire fraction was made up by the top 250 clones in tumors than in blood (p = 0.039). Because only the TCR beta chain was sequenced and unpaired alpha chains were not captured, true repertoire diversity is likely underestimated. Only about 7-25% of top clones were found in all five regions of a tumor, suggesting spatial heterogeneity of tumor-infiltrating T cells. Pairs of tumor regions showed greater repertoire overlap (mean about 36%) than tumor-adjacent pairs (roughly 17%) or tumor-blood pairs (roughly 15%), which is consistent with antigen-driven expansion.

Without any cell sorting, total RNA and DNA were co-extracted from 20-30 mg of bulk tissue using the AllPrep DNA/RNA mini kit. Surgical resection was performed in China between late 2015 and early 2016 on about five patients with histopathologically diagnosed primary liver carcinoma. At the time of sampling, the patients were treatment-naive and had chronic HBV infection. Five spatially separated regions were sampled from each tumor: the superior, inferior, left-lateral and right-lateral poles, plus the tumor centre. According to histology, viable tumor cells made up more than 85% of every tumor sample. Each fresh piece of tumor and adjacent tissue was cut in two, with one half stored in RNAlater at -80 degrees C and the other half sent for histology. TCRbeta-specific cDNA was reverse-transcribed from around 500 ng total RNA using a constant-region primer and ProtoScript II reverse transcriptase. TCRbeta libraries were built with three nested multiplex PCR rounds, a slightly modified ARM-PCR procedure. Each of the first two PCR rounds ran for approximately 11 cycles using multiplex TRBV1-TRBV30 forward primers together with a Cbeta reverse primer. Sample barcodes and Illumina adapters were attached in a final 25-cycle PCR using Deep VentR polymerase. Before sequencing, amplicons of 200-500 bp were purified from gel using a QIAquick gel extraction kit. An Illumina HiSeq 2500 was used to sequence the TCRbeta amplicons, generating 250-bp paired-end reads. The original methods were these. Reads were quality-trimmed with Trimmomatic v0.33, and paired reads were merged with FLASH v1.2.11 to recover full CDR3 sequences. V, D and J germline segments were assigned to the rearranged TCRbeta sequences by MiGEC v1.2.1b. Clonotype statistics, along with Shannon-Wiener diversity indices, were calculated using VDJtools v1.0.0. To reduce sampling bias, subsequent analyses other than the diversity analysis used only the 250 most abundant clonotypes in each sample. Using fastp trimming at Q25 and MiXCR clonotype assembly, TCRdb reanalyzed the public sequencing data and kept in-frame beta chains. Merged by CDR3 protein, the rows form single entries marked with the most common genes and DNA. TCRdb assigned the V and J calls; the authors' analysis was not used. Recorded for this sample are 100,000 to 150,000 distinct CDR3 sequences; 64% of them occurred a single time. More than 7% of the sample is in the top ten clones.

The receptor was derived from a woman aged 60 to 75 with primary liver carcinoma and hepatitis B virus infection. The chain is encoded by TRBV5-4 joined to TRBJ1-3, with no confident D gene call. The sequenced sample consisted of liver tumor tissue from sampling region 3. Interpreted using the paper, the cell subset or site label stands for: tumor region T3, left-lateral pole. CDR3 sequence: CASSLTAAGNTIYF. The nucleotide sequence is TGTGCCAGCAGCTTGACCGCCGCTGGAAACACCATATATTTT.